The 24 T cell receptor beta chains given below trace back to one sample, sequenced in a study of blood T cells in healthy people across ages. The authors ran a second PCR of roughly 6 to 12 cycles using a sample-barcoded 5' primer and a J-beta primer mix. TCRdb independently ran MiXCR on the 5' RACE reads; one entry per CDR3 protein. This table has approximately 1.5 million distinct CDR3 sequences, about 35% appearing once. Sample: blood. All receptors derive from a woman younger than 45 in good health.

Here the CDR3 reads CASSAQGFTEAFF. The CDR3 region has the DNA TGTGCCAGCAGCGCTCAGGGTTTCACTGAAGCTTTCTTT. The rearrangement uses TRBV7-8 and TRBJ1-1; D possibly corresponds to TRBD1 (5 bases). The V gene lost 5 bases and the J gene lost 4 bases, with 11 bases spanning the gap. The CDR3 sequence is 13 residues long. Germline V gene data show CDR1 as SGHVS and CDR2 as FQNEAQ.

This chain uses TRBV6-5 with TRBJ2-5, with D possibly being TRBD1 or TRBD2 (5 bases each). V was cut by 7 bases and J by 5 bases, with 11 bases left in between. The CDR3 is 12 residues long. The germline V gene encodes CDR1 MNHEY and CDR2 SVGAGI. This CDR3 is CASKRGEETQYF. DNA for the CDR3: TGTGCCAGCAAGAGGGGAGAGGAGACCCAGTACTTC.

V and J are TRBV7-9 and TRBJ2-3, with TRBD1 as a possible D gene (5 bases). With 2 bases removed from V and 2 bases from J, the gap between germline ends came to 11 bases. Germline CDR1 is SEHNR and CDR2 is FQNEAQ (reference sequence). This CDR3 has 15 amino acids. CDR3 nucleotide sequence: TGTGCCAGCAGCTTACCCACAGGTACCACAGATACGCAGTATTTT. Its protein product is CASSLPTGTTDTQYF.

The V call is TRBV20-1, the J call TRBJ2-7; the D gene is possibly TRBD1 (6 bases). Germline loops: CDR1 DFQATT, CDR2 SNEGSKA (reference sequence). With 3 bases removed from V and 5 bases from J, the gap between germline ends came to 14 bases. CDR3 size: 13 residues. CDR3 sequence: CSASQGNDDEQYF. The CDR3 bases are TGCAGTGCTAGTCAGGGGAATGATGACGAGCAGTACTTC.

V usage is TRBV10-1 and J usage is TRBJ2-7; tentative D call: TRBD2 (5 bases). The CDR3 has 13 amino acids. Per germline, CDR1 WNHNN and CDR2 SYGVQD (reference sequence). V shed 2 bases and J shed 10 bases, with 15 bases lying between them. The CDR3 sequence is CASSEGRREPQYF. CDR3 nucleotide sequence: TGCGCCAGCAGTGAGGGGCGTAGGGAGCCCCAGTACTTC.

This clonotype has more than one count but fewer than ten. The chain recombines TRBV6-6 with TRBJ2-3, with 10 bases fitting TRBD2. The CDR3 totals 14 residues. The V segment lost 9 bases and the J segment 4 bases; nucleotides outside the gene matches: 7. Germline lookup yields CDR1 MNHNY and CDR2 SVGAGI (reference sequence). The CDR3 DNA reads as TGTGCCAGTGTAAAGCGGGAGGGCGCAGATACGCAGTATTTT. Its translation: CASVKREGADTQYF.

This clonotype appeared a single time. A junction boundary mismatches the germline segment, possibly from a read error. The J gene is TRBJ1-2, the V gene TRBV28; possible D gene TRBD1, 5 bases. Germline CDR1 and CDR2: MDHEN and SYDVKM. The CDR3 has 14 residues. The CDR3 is CASSFEGAITGHTF. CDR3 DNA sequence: TGTGCCAGCAGTTTCGAAGGGGCCATCACTGGCCACACCTTC.

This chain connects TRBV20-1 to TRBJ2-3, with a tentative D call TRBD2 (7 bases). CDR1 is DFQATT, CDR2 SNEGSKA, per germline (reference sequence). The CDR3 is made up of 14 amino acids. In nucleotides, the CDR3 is TGCAGCGTCAGGGGCCTAGCGGGCACAGATACGCAGTATTTT. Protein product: CSVRGLAGTDTQYF.

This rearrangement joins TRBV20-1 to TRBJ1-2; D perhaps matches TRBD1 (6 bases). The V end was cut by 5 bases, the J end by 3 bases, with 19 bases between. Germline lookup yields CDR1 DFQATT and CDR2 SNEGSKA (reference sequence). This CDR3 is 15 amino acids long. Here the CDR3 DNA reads TGCAGTGCTCCTAGACCGGGGGCGAGGGACTATGGCTACACCTTC. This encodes CSAPRPGARDYGYTF.

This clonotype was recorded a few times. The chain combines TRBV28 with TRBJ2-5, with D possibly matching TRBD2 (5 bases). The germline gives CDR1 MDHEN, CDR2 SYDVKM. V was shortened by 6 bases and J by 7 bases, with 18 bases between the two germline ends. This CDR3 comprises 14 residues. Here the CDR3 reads CASSRSGDRGTQYF. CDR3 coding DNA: TGTGCCAGCAGCCGATCGGGTGACCGGGGGACCCAGTACTTC.

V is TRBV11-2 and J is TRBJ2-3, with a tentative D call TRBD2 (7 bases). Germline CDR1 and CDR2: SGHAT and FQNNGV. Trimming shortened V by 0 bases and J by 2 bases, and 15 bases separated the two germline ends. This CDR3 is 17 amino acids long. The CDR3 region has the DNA TGTGCCAGCAGCTTAGATAGAAAACGGGGGGCCACAGATACGCAGTATTTT. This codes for CASSLDRKRGATDTQYF.

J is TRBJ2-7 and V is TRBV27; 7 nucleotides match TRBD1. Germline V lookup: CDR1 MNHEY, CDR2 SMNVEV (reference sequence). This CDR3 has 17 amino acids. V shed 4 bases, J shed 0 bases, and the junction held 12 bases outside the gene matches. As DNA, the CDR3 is TGTGCCAGCAGTTCTGTGGCAGGGGGAAGGAGCTCCTACGAGCAGTACTTC. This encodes CASSSVAGGRSSYEQYF.

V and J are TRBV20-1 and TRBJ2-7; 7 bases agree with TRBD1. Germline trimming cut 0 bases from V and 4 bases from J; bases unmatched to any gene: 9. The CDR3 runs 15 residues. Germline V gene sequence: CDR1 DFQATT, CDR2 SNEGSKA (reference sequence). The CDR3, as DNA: TGCAGTGCTAGAGATCTAGCCAGGGGGTTGTACGAGCAGTACTTC. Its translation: CSARDLARGLYEQYF.

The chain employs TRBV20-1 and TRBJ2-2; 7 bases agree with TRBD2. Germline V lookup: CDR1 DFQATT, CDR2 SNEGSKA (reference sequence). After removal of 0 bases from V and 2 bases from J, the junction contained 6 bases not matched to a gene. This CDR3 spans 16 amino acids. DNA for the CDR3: TGCAGTGCTAGAGATATTCGCGGGGGTAACACCGGGGAGCTGTTTTTT. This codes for CSARDIRGGNTGELFF.

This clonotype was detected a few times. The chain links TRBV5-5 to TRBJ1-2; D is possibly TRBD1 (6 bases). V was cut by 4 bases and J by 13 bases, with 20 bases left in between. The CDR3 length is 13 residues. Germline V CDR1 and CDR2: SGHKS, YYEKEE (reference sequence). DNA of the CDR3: TGTGCCAGCAGCACCGGACAGATATTTGACTGCACCTTC. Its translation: CASSTGQIFDCTF.

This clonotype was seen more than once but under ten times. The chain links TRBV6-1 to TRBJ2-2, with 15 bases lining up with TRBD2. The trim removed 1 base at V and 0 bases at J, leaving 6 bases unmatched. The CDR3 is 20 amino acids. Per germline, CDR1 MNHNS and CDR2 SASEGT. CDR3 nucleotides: TGTGCCAGCAGTGAAGAGGGACTAGCGGGGGGTCAACCGAACACCGGGGAGCTGTTTTTT. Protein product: CASSEEGLAGGQPNTGELFF.

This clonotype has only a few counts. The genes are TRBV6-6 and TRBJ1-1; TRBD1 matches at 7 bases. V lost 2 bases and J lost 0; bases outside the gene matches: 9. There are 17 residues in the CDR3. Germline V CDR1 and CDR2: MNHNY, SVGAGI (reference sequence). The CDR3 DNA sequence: TGTGCCAGCAGTTACGGCCGCCAGGGGGTTATGAACACTGAAGCTTTCTTT. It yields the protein CASSYGRQGVMNTEAFF.

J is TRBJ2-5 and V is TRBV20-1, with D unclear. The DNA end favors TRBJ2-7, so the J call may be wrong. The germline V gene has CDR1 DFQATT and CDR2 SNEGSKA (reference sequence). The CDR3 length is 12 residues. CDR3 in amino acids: CSARIGPYEQYF. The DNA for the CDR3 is TGCAGTGCTAGGATAGGGCCGTACGAGCAGTACTTC.

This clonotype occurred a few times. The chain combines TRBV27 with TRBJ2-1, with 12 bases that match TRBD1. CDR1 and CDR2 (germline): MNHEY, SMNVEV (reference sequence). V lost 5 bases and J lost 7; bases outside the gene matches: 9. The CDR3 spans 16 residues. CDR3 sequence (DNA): TGTGCCAGCAGTCTCTACCCGGGACAGGGGGCGAATGAGCAGTTCTTC. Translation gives CASSLYPGQGANEQFF.

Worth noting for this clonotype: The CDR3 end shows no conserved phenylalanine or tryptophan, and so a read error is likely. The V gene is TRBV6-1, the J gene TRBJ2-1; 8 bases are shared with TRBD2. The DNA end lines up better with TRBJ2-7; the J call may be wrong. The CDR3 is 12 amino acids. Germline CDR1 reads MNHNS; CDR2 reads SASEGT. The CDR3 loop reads CATDVLAGEQYS. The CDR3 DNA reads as TGTGCCACCGACGTTTTAGCGGGAGAGCAGTACTCC.

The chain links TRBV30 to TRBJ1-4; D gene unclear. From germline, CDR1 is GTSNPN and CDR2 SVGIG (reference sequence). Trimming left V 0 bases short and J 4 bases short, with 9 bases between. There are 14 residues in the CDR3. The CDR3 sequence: CAWSVLSDNEKLFF. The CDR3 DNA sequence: TGTGCCTGGAGTGTACTCAGTGATAATGAAAAACTGTTTTTT.

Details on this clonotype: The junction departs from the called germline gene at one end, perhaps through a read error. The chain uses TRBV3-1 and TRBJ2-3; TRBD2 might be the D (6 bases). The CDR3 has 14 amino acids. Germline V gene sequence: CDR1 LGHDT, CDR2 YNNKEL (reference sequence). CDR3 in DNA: TGTACCAGCAGTCCCGGGACTTCCACAGATACGCAGTATTTT. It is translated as CTSSPGTSTDTQYF.

CDR3 loop: CASSPPTGYNEQFF. The CDR3, as DNA: TGTGCCAGCTCACCACCGACGGGTTACAATGAGCAGTTCTTC. The V call is TRBV18, the J call TRBJ2-1; D not certain. CDR1 and CDR2 from the germline V gene are KGHSH and LQKENI. The CDR3 runs 14 residues. Trimming cost V 0 bases and J 4 bases, with 7 bases left between them. Drawing the rest from reference TRBV18 and TRBJ2-1, the complete variable domain is NAGVMQNPRHLVRRRGQEARLRCSPMKGHSHVYWYRQLPEEGLKFMVYLQKENIIDESGMPKERFSAEFPKEGPSILRIQQVVRGDSAAYFCASSPPTGYNEQFFGPGTRLTVL.

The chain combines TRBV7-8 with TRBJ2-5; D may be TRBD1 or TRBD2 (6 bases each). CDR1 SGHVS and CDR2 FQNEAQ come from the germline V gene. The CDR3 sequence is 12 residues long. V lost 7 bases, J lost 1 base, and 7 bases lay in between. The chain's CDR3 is CASTGAQETQYF. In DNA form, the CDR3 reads TGTGCCAGCACGGGGGCCCAAGAGACCCAGTACTTC.